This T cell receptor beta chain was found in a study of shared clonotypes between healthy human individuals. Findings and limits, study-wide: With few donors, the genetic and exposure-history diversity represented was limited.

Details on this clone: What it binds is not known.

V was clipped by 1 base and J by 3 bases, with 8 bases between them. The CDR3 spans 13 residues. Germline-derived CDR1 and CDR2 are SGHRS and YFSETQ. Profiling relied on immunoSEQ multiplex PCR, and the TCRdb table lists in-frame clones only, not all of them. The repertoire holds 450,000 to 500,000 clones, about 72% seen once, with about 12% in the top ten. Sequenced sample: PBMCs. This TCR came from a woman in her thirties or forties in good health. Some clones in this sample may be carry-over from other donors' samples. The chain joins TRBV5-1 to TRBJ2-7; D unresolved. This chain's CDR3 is CASSLISDYEQYF. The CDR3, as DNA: TGCGCCAGCAGCTTGATCTCGGACTACGAGCAGTACTTC.